The 11 T cell receptor beta chains given below trace back to one sample, sequenced in a study of cytomegalovirus exposure and HLA in healthy donors. The PCR employed 60 Vbeta primers together with 13 Jbeta primers. Method: immunoSEQ multiplex PCR; TCRdb's copy keeps in-frame clones and lacks some. The sample holds around 200,000 clones; around 83% are singletons and the top ten take about 9.4%. The sample was PBMCs. The receptors here all came from a woman aged 50 to 65 in good health and CMV-seropositive.

As regards this clone: This same CDR3 is encoded by further DNA sequences in the sample. This sequence joins TRBV15 and TRBJ2-3; 12 bases fit TRBD2. The J segment lost 0 bases and the V segment lost 1 base, leaving 2 bases of the junction unmatched. The CDR3 has 17 amino acids. Germline V gives CDR1 LNHNV, CDR2 YYDKDF (reference sequence). The CDR3 DNA reads as TGTGCCACCAGCAGAGGGGGACTAGCGGGTAGCACAGATACGCAGTATTTT. Its protein is CATSRGGLAGSTDTQYF.

DNA for the CDR3: TGCGCCAGCAGCTCCAGGACAGGCAGAGACACTGAAGCTTTCTTT. Translated, it gives CASSSRTGRDTEAFF. This rearrangement joins TRBV5-1 to TRBJ1-1, with 7 bases fitting TRBD1. Germline V gene lookup returns CDR1 SGHRS and CDR2 YFSETQ. CDR3 length: 15 residues. Unmatched junction bases numbered 8, after V lost 3 bases and J lost 3 bases.

The gene calls are TRBV7-2 and TRBJ1-1, with D possibly being TRBD1 (6 bases). Trimming removed 3 bases from V and 0 bases from J, with 11 bases in between. The germline V gene has CDR1 SGHTA and CDR2 FQGNSA. CDR3 length equals 15 residues. Here the CDR3 DNA reads TGTGCCAGCAGCTTGAACAGGGTAATGAACACTGAAGCTTTCTTT. Translating gives CASSLNRVMNTEAFF. Looking up the rest from reference TRBV7-2 and TRBJ1-1 gives the full variable domain: GAGVSQSPSNKVTEKGKDVELRCDPISGHTALYWYRQSLGQGLEFLIYFQGNSAPDKSGLPSDRFSAERTGGSVSTLTIQRTQQEDSAVYLCASSLNRVMNTEAFFGQGTRLTVV.

This clone has a handful of counts. The chain couples TRBV5-1 to TRBJ1-2; D is unresolved. V was clipped by 3 bases and J by 5 bases, with 11 bases between them. In germline, CDR1 is SGHRS, CDR2 YFSETQ. CDR3 size: 13 residues. The CDR3 reads CASSSRTGYGYTF. The CDR3 DNA reads as TGCGCCAGCAGCTCGCGCACGGGGTATGGCTACACCTTC.

The chain employs TRBV6-1 and TRBJ1-2, with 7 bases aligning to TRBD1. Trimming took 0 bases from V and 7 from J; bases not matched to a gene: 8. CDR1 MNHNS and CDR2 SASEGT come from the germline V gene. The CDR3 extends over 15 amino acids. CDR3 DNA: TGTGCCAGCAGTGAAGCGCCCGACAGGGCAAGTGGCTACACCTTC. As protein: CASSEAPDRASGYTF.

This chain joins TRBV28 and TRBJ2-7, with 8 bases identical to TRBD2. Unmatched junction bases numbered 14, after V lost 7 bases and J lost 9 bases. Germline loops: CDR1 MDHEN, CDR2 SYDVKM. The CDR3 contains 14 residues. Here the CDR3 reads CASNSGLEVSGQYF. In nucleotides, the CDR3 is TGTGCCAGCAATTCGGGACTAGAGGTCTCCGGGCAGTACTTC.

V and J are TRBV5-1 and TRBJ2-7; TRBD1 is a possible D gene (6 bases). Per germline, CDR1 SGHRS and CDR2 YFSETQ. The CDR3 runs 15 residues. V was clipped by 0 bases and J by 2 bases, with 12 bases between them. The CDR3 sequence is CASSLDHRETYEQYF. Here the CDR3 DNA reads TGCGCCAGCAGCTTGGATCACAGGGAGACCTACGAGCAGTACTTC.

The chain links TRBV18 to TRBJ2-7, with a tentative D call TRBD2 (5 bases). The V end was cut by 6 bases, the J end by 3 bases, with 15 bases between. There are 14 residues in the CDR3. CDR1 and CDR2 from the germline V gene are KGHSH and LQKENI. The CDR3 DNA sequence: TGTGCCAGCTCCCAAGGACTGGGCCTCTACGAGCAGTACTTC. Translated: CASSQGLGLYEQYF. Variable domain in full (rest from reference TRBV18 and TRBJ2-7): NAGVMQNPRHLVRRRGQEARLRCSPMKGHSHVYWYRQLPEEGLKFMVYLQKENIIDESGMPKERFSAEFPKEGPSILRIQQVVRGDSAAYFCASSQGLGLYEQYFGPGTRLTVT.

V is TRBV7-2 and J is TRBJ2-5, with D hard to call. Germline-derived CDR1 and CDR2 are SGHTA and FQGNSA. The V end was cut by 1 base, the J end by 5 bases, with 11 bases between. The CDR3 runs to 14 residues. CDR3 loop: CASSLGLPGETQYF. DNA of the CDR3: TGTGCCAGCAGCTTAGGGCTACCGGGTGAGACCCAGTACTTC.

The chain recombines TRBV10-3 with TRBJ1-4, with D uncertain. The CDR3 totals 13 residues. Germline-derived CDR1 and CDR2 are ENHRY and SYGVKD. V was trimmed by 0 bases and J by 13 bases, leaving 12 bases between them. The CDR3 DNA reads TGTGCCATCAGTGAGTCCGAGGCCAGCGGACTGTTTTTT. Encoded protein: CAISESEASGLFF.

This rearrangement joins TRBV7-8 to TRBJ1-2, with D perhaps matching TRBD1 (5 bases). The CDR3 contains 15 residues. Trimming left V 3 bases short and J 5 bases short, with 16 bases between. CDR1 and CDR2 from the germline V gene are SGHVS and FQNEAQ. In DNA, the CDR3 is TGTGCCAGCAGCTTGGGGGGGACTCGGGTTTATGGCTACACCTTC. Amino acids: CASSLGGTRVYGYTF.